This T cell receptor (beta chain) originates from a study of T cell repertoires in cytomegalovirus infection. The wider study: Based on public TCR beta signatures, there were indications of CMV infection and of a matching HLA type. Whole-study results and caveats: The study identified carriers of CMV plus the relevant HLA from cumulative public TCR beta family frequency. It was HLA-C-restricted CMV-specific TCR beta clonotypes that dominated the response ex vivo.

A remark on this clonotype: The antigen remains undetermined. Just one base apart from a much larger clone, this may be a read error.

TCRdb reprocessed the reads via MiXCR and lists one record per CDR3 protein. This sample has approximately 100,000 distinct CDR3 sequences, with roughly a quarter found just once. The CDR3 totals 16 residues. J gave up 5 bases and V 2 bases, and 9 bases lay outside the gene matches. Germline V CDR1 and CDR2: MDHEN, SYDVKM. The receptor was derived from a human donor in good health (CMV status not recorded). Some clones in this sample may be carry-over from other donors' samples. Sequencing was carried out using CD8+ T cells from PBMCs. This chain connects TRBV28 to TRBJ2-5; 9 bases are shared with TRBD1. The CDR3 loop reads CASSLESGQGLETQYF. The CDR3 DNA follows: TGTGCCAGCAGTTTAGAGTCGGGACAGGGATTGGAGACCCAGTACTTC.